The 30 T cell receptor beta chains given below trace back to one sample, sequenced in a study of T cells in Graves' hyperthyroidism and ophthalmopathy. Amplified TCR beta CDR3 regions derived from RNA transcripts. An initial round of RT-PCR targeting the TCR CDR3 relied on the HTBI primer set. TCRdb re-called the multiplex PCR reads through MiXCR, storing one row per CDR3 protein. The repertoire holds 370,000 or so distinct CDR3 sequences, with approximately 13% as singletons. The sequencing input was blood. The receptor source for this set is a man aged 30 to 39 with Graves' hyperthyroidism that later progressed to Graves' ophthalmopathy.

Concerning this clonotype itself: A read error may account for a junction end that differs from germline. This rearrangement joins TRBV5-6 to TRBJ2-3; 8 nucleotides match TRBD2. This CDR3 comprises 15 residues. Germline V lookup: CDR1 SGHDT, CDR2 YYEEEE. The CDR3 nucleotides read TGTGCCAACAGCTTGTCGGGACTAGGCACAGATACGCAGTATTTT. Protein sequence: CANSLSGLGTDTQYF.

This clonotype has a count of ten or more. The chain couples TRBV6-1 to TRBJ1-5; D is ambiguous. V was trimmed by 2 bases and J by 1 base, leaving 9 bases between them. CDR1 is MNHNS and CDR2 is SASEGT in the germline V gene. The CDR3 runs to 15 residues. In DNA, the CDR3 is TGTGCCAGCAGTGAAACAGCAAACAGCAATCAGCCCCAGCATTTT. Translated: CASSETANSNQPQHF.

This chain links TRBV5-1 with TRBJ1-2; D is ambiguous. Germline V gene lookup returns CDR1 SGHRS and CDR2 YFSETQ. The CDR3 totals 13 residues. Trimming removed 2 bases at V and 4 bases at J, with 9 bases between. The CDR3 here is CASSFQTFYGYTF. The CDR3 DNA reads TGCGCCAGCAGCTTCCAAACATTCTATGGCTACACCTTC.

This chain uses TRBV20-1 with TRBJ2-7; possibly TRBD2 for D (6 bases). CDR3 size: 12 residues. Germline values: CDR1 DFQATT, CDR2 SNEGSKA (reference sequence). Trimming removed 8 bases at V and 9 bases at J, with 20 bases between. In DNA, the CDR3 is TGCAGTCCAAACTCGAGGACCGGGGGGCAGTACTTC. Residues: CSPNSRTGGQYF.

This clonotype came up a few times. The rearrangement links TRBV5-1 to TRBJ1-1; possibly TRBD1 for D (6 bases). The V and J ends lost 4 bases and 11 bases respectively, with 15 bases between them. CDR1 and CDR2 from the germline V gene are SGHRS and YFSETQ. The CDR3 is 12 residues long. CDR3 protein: CASSPQQGSAFF. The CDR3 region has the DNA TGCGCCAGCAGCCCCCAGCAGGGGAGTGCTTTCTTT.

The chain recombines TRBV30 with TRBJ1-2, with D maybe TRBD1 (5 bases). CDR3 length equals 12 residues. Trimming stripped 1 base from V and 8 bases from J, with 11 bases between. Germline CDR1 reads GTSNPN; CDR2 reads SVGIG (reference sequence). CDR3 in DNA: TGTGCCTGGAGTGGGGGGATCCGAGGCTACACCTTC. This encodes CAWSGGIRGYTF.

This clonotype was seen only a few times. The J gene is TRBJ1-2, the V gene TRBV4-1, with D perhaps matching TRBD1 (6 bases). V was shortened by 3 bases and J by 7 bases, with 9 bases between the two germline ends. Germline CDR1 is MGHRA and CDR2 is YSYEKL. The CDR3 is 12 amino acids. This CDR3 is CASSQGASGYTF. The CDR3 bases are TGCGCCAGCAGCCAGGGGGCCTCTGGCTACACCTTC.

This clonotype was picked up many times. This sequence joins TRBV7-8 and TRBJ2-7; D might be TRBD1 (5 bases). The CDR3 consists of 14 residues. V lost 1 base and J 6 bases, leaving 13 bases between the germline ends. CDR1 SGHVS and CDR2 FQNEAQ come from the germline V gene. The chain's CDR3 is CASSLEWTLGEQYF. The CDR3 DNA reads TGTGCCAGCAGCTTAGAGTGGACATTAGGCGAGCAGTACTTC.

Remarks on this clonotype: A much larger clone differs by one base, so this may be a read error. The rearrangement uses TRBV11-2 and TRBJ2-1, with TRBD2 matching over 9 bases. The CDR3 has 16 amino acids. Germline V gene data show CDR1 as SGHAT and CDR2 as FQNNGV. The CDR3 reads CASSLGGTSSYNEQLF. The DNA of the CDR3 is TGTGCCAGCAGCTTAGGGGGGACTAGCTCCTACAATGAGCAGCTCTTC.

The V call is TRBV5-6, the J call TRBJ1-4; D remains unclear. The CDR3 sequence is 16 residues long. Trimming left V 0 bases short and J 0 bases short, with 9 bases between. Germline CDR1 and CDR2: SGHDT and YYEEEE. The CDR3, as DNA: TGTGCCAGCAGCTTGGGGCAGGCATCAACTAATGAAAAACTGTTTTTT. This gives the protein CASSLGQASTNEKLFF.

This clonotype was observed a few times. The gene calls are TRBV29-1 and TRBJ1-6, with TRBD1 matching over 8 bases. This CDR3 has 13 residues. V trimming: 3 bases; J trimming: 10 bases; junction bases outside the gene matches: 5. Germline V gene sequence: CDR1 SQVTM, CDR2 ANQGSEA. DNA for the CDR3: TGCAGCGTTGACAGGGGGCTAAAATCACCCCTCCACTTT. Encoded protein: CSVDRGLKSPLHF.

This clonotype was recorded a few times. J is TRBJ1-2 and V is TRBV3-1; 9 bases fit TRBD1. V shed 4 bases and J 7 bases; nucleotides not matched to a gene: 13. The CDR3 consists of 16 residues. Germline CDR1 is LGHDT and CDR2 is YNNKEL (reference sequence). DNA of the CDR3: TGTGCCAGCAGCCCGTCCTTTAACAGGGGGCGTTTTGGCTACACCTTC. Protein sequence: CASSPSFNRGRFGYTF. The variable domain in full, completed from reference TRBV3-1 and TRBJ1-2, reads DTAVSQTPKYLVTQMGNDKSIKCEQNLGHDTMYWYKQDSKKFLKIMFSYNNKELIINETVPNRFSPKSPDKAHLNLHINSLELGDSAVYFCASSPSFNRGRFGYTFGSGTRLTVV.

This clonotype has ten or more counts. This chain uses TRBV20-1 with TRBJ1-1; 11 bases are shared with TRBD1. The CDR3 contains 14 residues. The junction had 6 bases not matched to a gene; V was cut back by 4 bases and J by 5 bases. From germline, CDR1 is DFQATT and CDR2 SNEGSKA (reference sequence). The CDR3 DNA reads TGCAGTGCTACGAGGACAGGGGGCTTAACTGAAGCTTTCTTT. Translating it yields CSATRTGGLTEAFF.

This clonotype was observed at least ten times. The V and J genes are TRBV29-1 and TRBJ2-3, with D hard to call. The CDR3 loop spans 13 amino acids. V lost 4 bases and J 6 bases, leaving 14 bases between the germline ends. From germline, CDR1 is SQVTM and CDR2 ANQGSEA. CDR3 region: CSVVGLSRDTQYF. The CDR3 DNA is TGCAGCGTTGTAGGGCTCTCACGCGATACGCAGTATTTT.

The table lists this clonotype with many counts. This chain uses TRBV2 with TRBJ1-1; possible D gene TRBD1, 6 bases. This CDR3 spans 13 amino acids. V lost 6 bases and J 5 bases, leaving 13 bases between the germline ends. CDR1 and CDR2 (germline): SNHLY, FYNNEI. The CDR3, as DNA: TGTGCCAGCAGCCAACAGGGTTCAACTGAAGCTTTCTTT. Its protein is CASSQQGSTEAFF.

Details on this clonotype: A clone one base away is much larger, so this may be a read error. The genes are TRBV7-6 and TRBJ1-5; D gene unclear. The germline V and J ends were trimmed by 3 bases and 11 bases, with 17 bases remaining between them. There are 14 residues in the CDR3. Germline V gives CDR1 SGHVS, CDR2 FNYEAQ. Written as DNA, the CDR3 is TGTGCCAGCAGCTTGGAGGGTGGAGGCCAGTCCCAGCATTTT. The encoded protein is CASSLEGGGQSQHF.

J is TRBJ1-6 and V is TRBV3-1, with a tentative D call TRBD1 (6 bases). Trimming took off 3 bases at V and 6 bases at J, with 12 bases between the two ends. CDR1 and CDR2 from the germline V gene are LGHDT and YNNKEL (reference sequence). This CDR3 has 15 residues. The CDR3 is CASSQGARSNSPLHF. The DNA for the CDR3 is TGTGCCAGCAGCCAGGGGGCGAGGTCTAATTCACCCCTCCACTTT.

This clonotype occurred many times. CDR3 in DNA: TGTGCCAGCAGTTTAGCGCGGCCTCTCTCTGGAAACACCATATATTTT. Protein product: CASSLARPLSGNTIYF. The chain couples TRBV12-3 or TRBV12-4 to TRBJ1-3; D ambiguous. The V end lost 0 bases, the J end lost 0 bases, and 9 bases lay between the germline ends. This CDR3 is built from 16 residues.

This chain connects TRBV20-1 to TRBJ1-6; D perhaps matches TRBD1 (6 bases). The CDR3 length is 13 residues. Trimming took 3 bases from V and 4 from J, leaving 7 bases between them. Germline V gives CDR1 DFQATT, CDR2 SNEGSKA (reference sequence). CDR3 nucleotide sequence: TGCAGTGCTAGCGGGACATATAATTCACCCCTCCACTTT. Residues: CSASGTYNSPLHF.

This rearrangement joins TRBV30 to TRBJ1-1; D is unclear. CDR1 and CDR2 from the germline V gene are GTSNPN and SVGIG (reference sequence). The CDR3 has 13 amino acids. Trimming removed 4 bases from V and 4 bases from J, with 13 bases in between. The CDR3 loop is CAWKTPVLTEAFF. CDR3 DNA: TGTGCCTGGAAGACCCCGGTGCTCACTGAAGCTTTCTTT.

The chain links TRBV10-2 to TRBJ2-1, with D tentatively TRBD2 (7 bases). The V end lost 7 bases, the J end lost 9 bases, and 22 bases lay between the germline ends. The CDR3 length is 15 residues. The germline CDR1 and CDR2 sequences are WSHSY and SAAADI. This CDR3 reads CASTSRGGFIGEQFF. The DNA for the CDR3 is TGCGCCAGCACCTCTAGGGGGGGGTTTATCGGTGAGCAGTTCTTC.

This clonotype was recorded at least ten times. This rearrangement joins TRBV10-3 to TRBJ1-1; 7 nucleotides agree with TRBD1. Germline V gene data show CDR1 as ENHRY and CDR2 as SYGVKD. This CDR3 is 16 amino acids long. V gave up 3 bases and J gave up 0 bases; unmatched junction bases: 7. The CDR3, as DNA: TGTGCCATCAGTGACTCGGACAGGACGGTGAACACTGAAGCTTTCTTT. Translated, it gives CAISDSDRTVNTEAFF.

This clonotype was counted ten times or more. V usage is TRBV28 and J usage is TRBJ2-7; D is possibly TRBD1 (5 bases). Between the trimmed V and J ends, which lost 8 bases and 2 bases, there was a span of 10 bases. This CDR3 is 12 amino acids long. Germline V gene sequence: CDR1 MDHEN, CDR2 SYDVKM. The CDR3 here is CASEGATYEQYF. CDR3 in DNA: TGTGCCAGCGAAGGGGCTACCTACGAGCAGTACTTC.

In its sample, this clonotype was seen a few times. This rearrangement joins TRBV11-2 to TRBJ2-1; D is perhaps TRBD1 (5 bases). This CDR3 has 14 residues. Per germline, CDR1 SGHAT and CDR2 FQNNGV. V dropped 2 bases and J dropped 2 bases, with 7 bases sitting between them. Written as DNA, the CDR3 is TGTGCCAGCAGCTTACAGGGTCCCTACAATGAGCAGTTCTTC. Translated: CASSLQGPYNEQFF. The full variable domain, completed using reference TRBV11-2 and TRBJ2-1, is EAGVAQSPRYKIIEKRQSVAFWCNPISGHATLYWYQQILGQGPKLLIQFQNNGVVDDSQLPKDRFSAERLKGVDSTLKIQPAKLEDSAVYLCASSLQGPYNEQFFGPGTRLTVL.

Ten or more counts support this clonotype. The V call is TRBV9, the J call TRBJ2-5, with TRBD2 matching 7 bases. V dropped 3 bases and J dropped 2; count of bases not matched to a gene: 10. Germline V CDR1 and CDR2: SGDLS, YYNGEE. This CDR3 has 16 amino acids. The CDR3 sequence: CASSASPSGAQETQYF. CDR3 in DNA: TGTGCCAGCAGCGCCTCACCCAGCGGGGCGCAAGAGACCCAGTACTTC.

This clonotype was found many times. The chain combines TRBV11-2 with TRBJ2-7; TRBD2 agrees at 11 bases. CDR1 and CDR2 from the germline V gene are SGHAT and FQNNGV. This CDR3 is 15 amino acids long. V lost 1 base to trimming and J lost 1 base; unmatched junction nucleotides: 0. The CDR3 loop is CASSLGTSGSYEQYF. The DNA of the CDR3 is TGTGCCAGCAGCTTAGGGACTAGCGGGTCCTACGAGCAGTACTTC.

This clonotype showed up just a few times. In DNA form, the CDR3 reads TGTGCCAGCAGCCCCCTTGGGGTAACTGAAGCTTTCTTT. As protein: CASSPLGVTEAFF. The chain carries TRBV7-8 and TRBJ1-1; D ambiguous. Trimming stripped 5 bases from V and 5 bases from J, with 12 bases between. CDR1 and CDR2 (germline): SGHVS, FQNEAQ. The CDR3 has 13 amino acids. Full variable domain (remainder filled in from reference TRBV7-8 and TRBJ1-1): GAGVSQSPRYKVAKRGQDVALRCDPISGHVSLFWYQQALGQGPEFLTYFQNEAQLDKSGLPSDRFFAERPEGSVSTLKIQRTQQEDSAVYLCASSPLGVTEAFFGQGTRLTVV.

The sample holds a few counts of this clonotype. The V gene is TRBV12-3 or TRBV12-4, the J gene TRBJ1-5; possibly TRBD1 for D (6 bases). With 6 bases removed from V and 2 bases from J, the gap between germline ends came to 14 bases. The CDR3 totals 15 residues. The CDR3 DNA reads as TGTGCCAGCAGAGCACAGGGAAGGGGCAATCAGCCCCAGCATTTT. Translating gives CASRAQGRGNQPQHF.

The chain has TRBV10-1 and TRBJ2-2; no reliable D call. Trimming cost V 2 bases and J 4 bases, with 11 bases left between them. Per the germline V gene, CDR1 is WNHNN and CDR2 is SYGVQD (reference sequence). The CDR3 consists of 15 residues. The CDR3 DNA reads TGCGCCAGCAGTGAGAACAAATGGACCACCGGGGAGCTGTTTTTT. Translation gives CASSENKWTTGELFF.

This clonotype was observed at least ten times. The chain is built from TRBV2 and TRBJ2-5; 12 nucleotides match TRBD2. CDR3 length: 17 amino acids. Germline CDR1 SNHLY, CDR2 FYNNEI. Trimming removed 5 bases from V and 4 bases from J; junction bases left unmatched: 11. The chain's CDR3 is CASSPLAGGPTGETQYF. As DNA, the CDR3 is TGTGCCAGCAGTCCGCTAGCGGGGGGGCCAACGGGAGAGACCCAGTACTTC.